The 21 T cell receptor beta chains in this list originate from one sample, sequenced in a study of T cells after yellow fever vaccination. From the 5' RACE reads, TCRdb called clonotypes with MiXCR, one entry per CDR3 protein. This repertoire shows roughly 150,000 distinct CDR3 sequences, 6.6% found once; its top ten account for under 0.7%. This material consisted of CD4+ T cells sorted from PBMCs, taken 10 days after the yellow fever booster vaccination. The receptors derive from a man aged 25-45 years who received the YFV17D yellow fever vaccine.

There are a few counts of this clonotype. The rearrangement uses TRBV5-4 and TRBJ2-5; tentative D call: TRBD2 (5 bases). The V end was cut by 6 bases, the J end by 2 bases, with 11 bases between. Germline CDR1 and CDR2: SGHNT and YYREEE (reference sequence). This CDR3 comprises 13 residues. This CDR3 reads CASTSRLQETQYF. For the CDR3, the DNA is TGTGCCAGCACTAGCCGACTTCAAGAGACCCAGTACTTC.

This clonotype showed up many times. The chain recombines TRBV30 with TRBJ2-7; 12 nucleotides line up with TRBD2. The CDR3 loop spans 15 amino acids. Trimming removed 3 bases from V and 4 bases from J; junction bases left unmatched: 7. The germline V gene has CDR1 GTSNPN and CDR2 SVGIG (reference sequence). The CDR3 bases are TGTGCCTGGAGCCCTCGACTAGCGGGAGCTTACGAGCAGTACTTC. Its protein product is CAWSPRLAGAYEQYF.

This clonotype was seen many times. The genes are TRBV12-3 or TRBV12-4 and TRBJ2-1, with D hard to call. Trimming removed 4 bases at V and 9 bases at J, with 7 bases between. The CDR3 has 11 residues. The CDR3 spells CASSSYGEQFF. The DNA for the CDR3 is TGTGCCAGCAGTTCCTACGGTGAGCAGTTCTTC.

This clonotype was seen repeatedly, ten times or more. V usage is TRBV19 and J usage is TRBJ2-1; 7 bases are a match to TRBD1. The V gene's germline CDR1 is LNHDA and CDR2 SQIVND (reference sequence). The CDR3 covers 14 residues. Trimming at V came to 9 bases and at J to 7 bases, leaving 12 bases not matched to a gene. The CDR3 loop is CASLQGLGVNEQFF. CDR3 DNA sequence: TGTGCCAGCCTACAGGGGTTGGGGGTGAATGAGCAGTTCTTC. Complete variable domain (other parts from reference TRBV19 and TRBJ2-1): DGGITQSPKYLFRKEGQNVTLSCEQNLNHDAMYWYRQDPGQGLRLIYYSQIVNDFQKGDIAEGYSVSREKKESFPLTVTSAQKNPTAFYLCASLQGLGVNEQFFGPGTRLTVL.

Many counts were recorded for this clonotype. The CDR3 DNA reads TGTGCCAGCAGTTTACCAGCGGGACCCTACAATGAGCAGTTCTTC. Its protein is CASSLPAGPYNEQFF. The V call is TRBV28, the J call TRBJ2-1; 7 bases fit TRBD2. The CDR3 loop spans 15 amino acids. Germline trimming cut 2 bases from V and 2 bases from J; bases unmatched to any gene: 3. Germline CDR1 and CDR2: MDHEN and SYDVKM. The whole variable domain, filled in from reference TRBV28 and TRBJ2-1, reads DVKVTQSSRYLVKRTGEKVFLECVQDMDHENMFWYRQDPGLGLRLIYFSYDVKMKEKGDIPEGYSVSREKKERFSLILESASTNQTSMYLCASSLPAGPYNEQFFGPGTRLTVL.

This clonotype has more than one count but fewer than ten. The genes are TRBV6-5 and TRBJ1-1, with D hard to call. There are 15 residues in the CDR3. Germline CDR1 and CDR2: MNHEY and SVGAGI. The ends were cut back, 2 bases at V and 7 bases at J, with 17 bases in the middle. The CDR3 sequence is CASSYLGSGGDEAFF. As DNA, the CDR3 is TGTGCCAGCAGTTACCTGGGGAGTGGCGGAGATGAAGCTTTCTTT.

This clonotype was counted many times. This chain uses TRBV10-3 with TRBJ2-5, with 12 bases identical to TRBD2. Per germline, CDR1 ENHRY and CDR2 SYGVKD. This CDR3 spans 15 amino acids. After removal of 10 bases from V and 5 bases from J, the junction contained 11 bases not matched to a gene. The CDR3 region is CATEAGTSGLETQYF. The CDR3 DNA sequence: TGTGCCACGGAGGCCGGGACTAGCGGGCTGGAGACCCAGTACTTC.

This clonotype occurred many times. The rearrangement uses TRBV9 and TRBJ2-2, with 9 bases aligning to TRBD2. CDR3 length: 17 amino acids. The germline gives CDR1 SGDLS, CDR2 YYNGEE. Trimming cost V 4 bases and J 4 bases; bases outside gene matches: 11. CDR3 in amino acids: CASSPLRREGVTGELFF. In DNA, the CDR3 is TGTGCCAGCAGCCCCCTTCGGCGGGAGGGTGTCACCGGGGAGCTGTTTTTT.

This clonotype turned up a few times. The DNA of the CDR3 is TGCGCCAGCAGCCACACACCGGGGGTAGCGGGAGTAGGAGATACGCAGTATTTT. Translated, it gives CASSHTPGVAGVGDTQYF. This chain joins TRBV4-3 and TRBJ2-3; 9 bases match TRBD2. Germline CDR1 LGHNA, CDR2 YSLEER. The CDR3 consists of 18 residues. V gave up 3 bases and J gave up 5 bases; unmatched junction bases: 15.

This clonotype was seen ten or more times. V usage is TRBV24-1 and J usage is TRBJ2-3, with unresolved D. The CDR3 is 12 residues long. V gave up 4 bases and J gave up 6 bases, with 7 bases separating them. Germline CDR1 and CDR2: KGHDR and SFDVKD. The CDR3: CATSEGTDTQYF. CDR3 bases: TGTGCCACCAGTGAAGGAACGGATACGCAGTATTTT.

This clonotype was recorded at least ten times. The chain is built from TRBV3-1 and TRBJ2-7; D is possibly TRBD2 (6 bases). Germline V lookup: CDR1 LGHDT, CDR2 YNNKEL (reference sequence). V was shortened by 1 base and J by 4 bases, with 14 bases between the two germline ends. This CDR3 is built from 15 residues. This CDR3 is CASSQGSGSNYEQYF. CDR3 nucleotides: TGTGCCAGCAGCCAAGGTAGCGGATCAAATTACGAGCAGTACTTC.

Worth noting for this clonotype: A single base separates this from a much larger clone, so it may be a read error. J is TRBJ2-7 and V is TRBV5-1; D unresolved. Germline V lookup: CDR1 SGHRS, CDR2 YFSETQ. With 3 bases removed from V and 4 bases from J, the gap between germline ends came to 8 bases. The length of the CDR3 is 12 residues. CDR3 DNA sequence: TGCGCCAGCAGCTCAGACCAGTACGAGCAGTACTTC. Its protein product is CASSSDQYEQYF.

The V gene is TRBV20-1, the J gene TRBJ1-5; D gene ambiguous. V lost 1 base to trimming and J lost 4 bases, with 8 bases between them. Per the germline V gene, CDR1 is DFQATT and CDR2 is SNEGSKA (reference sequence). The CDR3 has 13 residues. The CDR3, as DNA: TGCAGTGCTAGAGGCGCTCTAAATCAGCCCCAGCATTTT. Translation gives CSARGALNQPQHF.

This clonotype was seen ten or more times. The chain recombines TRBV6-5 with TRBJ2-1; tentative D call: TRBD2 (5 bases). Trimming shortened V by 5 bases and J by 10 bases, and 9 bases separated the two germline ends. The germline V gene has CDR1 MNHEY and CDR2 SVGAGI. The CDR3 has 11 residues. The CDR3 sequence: CASSQDLEQFF. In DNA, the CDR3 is TGTGCCAGCAGTCAGGACTTAGAGCAGTTCTTC.

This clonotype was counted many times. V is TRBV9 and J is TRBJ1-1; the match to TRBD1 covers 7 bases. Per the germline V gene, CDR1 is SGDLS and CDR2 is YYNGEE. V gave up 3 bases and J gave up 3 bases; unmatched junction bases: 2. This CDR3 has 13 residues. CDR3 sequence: CASSADRDTEAFF. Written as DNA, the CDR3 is TGTGCCAGCAGCGCCGACAGGGACACTGAAGCTTTCTTT.

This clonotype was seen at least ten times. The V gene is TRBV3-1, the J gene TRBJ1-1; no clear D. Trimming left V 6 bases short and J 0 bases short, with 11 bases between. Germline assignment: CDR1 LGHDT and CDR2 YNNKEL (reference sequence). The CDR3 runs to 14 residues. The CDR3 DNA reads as TGTGCCAGCAGTCGTCCCTCCCTGAACACTGAAGCTTTCTTT. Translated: CASSRPSLNTEAFF.

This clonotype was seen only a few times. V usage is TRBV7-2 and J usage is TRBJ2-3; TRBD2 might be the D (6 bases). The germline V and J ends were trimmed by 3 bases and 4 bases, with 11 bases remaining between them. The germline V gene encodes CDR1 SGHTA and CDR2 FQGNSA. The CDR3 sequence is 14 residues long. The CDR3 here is CASSLGGVADTQYF. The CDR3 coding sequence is TGTGCCAGCAGCTTGGGGGGAGTTGCAGATACGCAGTATTTT.

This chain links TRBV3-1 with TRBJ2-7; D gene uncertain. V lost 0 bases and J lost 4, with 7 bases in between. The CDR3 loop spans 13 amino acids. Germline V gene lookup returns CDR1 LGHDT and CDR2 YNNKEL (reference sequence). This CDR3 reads CASSQEWQYEQYF. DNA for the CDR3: TGTGCCAGCAGCCAAGAATGGCAATACGAGCAGTACTTC.

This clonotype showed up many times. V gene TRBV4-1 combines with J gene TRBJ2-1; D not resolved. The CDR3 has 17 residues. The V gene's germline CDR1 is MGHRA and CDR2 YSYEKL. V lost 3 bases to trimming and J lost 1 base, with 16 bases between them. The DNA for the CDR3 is TGCGCCAGCAGCCACGGACGGGCCTTCTCGTCCTACAATGAGCAGTTCTTC. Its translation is CASSHGRAFSSYNEQFF.

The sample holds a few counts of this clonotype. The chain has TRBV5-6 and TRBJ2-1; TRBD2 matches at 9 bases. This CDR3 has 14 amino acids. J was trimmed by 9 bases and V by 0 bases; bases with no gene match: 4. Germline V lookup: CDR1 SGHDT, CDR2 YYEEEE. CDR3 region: CASSLDLAGSEQFF. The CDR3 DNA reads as TGTGCCAGCAGCTTGGATCTAGCGGGATCTGAGCAGTTCTTC.

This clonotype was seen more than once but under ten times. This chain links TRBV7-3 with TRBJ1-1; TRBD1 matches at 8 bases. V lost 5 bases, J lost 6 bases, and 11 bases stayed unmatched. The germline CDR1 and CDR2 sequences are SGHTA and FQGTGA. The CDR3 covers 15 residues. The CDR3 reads CASSLDLSGGSEAFF. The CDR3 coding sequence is TGTGCCAGCAGCCTCGACCTTTCAGGGGGCTCTGAAGCTTTCTTT.